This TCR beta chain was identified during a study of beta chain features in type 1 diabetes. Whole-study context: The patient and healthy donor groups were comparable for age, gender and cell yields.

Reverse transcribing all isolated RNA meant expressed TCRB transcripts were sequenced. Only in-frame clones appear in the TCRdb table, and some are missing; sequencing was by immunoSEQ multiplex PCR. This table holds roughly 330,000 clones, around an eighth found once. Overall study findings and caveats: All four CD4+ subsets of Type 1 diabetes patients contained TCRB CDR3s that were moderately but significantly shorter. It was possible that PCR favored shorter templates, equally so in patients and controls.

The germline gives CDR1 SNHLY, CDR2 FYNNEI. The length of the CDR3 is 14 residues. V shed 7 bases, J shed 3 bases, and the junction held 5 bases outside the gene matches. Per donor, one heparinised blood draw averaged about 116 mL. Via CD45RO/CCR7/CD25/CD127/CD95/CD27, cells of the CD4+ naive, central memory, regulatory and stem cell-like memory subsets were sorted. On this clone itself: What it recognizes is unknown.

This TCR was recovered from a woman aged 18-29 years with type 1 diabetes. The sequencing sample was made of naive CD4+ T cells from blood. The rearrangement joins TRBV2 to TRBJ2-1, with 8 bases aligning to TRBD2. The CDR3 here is CASITSGFYNEQFF. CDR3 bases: TGTGCCAGCATTACTAGCGGCTTCTACAATGAGCAGTTCTTC.